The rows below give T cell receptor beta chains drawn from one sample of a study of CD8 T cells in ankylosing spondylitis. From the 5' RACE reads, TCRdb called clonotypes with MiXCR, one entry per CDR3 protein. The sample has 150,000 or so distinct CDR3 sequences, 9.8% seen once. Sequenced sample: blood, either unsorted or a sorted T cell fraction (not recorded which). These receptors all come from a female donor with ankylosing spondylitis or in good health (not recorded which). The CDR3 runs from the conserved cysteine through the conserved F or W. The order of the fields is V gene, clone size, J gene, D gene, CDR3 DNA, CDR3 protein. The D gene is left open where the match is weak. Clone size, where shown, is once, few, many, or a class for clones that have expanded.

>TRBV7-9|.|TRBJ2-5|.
TGTGCCAGCAGCGTAGTAGGGACGGGAGAGACCCAGTACTTC
CASSVVGTGETQYF
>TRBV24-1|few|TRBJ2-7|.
TGTGCCACCAGTGACGGACTCGGGGAGTACTTC
CATSDGLGEYF
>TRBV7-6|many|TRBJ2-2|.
TGTGCCAGCAGCTTAGGATATAACGGGGAGCTGTTTTTT
CASSLGYNGELFF
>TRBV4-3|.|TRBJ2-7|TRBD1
TGCGCCAGCAGCCAAGATAAAGGGGGCTGGTACGAGCAGTACTTC
CASSQDKGGWYEQYF
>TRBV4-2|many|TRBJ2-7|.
TGTGCCAGCAGCCAAGACGTAGGGGCCTACGAGCAGTACTTC
CASSQDVGAYEQYF
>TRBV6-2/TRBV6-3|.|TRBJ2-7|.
TGTGCCAGCAGTCCTACTCGGGACTTCCTAGACTACGAGCAGTACTTC
CASSPTRDFLDYEQYF
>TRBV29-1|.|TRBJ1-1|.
TGCAGCGTTGAAGGAAATTCGGCAGGTGGGACTGAAGCTTTCTTT
CSVEGNSAGGTEAFF
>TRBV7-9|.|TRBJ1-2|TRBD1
TGTGCCAGCAGGGATCAGGGGGAGGCTGGTGGCTACACCTTC
CASRDQGEAGGYTF
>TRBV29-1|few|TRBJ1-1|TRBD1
TGCAGCTCCGACACAGGGGGCGGCACTGAAGCTTTCTTT
CSSDTGGGTEAFF
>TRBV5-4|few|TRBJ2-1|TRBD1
TGTGCCAGCAGTCCCGGGACAGCAAATGAGCAGTTCTTC
CASSPGTANEQFF
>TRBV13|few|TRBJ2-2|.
TGTGCCAGCAGTGACACCGACACCGGGGAGCTGTTTTTT
CASSDTDTGELFF
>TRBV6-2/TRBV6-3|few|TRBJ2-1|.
TGTGCCAGCAGCCACCTGACTAAGTCCAATGAGCAGTTCTTC
CASSHLTKSNEQFF
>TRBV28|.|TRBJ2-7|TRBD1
TGTGCCAGCAGTTTATATCCGGACAGGGGGCAGTACGAGCAGTACTTC
CASSLYPDRGQYEQYF
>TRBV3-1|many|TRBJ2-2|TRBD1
TGTGCCAGCAGCCAGGACAGGGATCTGACCGGGGAGCTGTTTTTT
CASSQDRDLTGELFF
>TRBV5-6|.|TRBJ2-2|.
TGTGCCAGCAGCTTGGTGGAGGCCGGGGAGCTGTTTTTT
CASSLVEAGELFF
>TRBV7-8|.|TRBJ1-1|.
TGTGCCAGCAGCTTATTCGGGGACACTGAAGCTTTCTTT
CASSLFGDTEAFF
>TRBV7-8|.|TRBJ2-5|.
TGTGCCAGCAGCTGGGTCGCCTTAGAGACCCAGTACTTC
CASSWVALETQYF
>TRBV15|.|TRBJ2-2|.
TGTGCCACCAGCACCGTGCAGGTCAGGGAGCTGTTTTTT
CATSTVQVRELFF
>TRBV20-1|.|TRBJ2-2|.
TGCAGTGCACTACAGGTCACCGGGGAGCTGTTTTTT
CSALQVTGELFF
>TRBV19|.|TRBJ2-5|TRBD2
TGTGCCAGTAGTACAGGACTAGCGGGAACTGAGGAGACCCAGTACTTC
CASSTGLAGTEETQYF
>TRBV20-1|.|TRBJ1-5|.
TGCAGTGCTAGAGAACGGTTTAGCAATCAGCCCCAGCATTTT
CSARERFSNQPQHF
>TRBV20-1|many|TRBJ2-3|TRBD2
TGCAGTGCTCGGCCCCGGGGTAGCGGGACTAGCACAGATACGCAGTATTTT
CSARPRGSGTSTDTQYF
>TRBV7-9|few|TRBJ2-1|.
TGTGCCAGCAGTTCCCAGGGAGCGCTAGCCAACAATGAGCAGTTCTTC
CASSSQGALANNEQFF
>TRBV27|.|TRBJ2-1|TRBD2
TGTGCCAGCAGTTTATCGGGGGTAGCGGGGCCTACCTACAATGAGCAGTTCTTC
CASSLSGVAGPTYNEQFF
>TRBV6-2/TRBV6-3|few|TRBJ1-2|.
TGTGCCAGCAGTTACCCCTATGGCTACACCTTC
CASSYPYGYTF
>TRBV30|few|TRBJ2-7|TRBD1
TGTGCCTGGAGTGCTACAGGGGGCGACGAGCAGTACTTC
CAWSATGGDEQYF
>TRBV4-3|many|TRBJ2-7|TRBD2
TGCGCCAGCAGCCACTCTTTGGCGGGAGGATCCGAGCAGTACTTC
CASSHSLAGGSEQYF
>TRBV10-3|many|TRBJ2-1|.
TGTGCCATCAGTCGCGACAATGAGCAGTTCTTC
CAISRDNEQFF
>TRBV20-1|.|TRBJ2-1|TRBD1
TGCAGTGCTAGAGGGGGGACAGGGGAAGGCAATGAGCAGTTCTTC
CSARGGTGEGNEQFF
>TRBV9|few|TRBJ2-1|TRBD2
TGTGCCAGCAGCGTGGCTAGCGGGATCTATGAGCAGTTCTTC
CASSVASGIYEQFF
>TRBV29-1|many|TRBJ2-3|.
TGCAGCGTTGAAGATGGGGGAGGAACCGGCGGAGCAGATACGCAGTATTTT
CSVEDGGGTGGADTQYF
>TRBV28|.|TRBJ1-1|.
TGTGCCAGCAGTTTCACAACGAAAACTGAAGCTTTCTTT
CASSFTTKTEAFF
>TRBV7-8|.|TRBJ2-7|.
TGTGCCAGCAGCACAGGGGGGATCACCGGGGGGGAGCAGTACTTC
CASSTGGITGGEQYF
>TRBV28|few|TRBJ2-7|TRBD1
TGTGCCAGCAGTTTCTCCGGGACAGGGGGCTCCTACGAGCAGTACTTC
CASSFSGTGGSYEQYF
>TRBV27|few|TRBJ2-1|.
TGTGCCAGCACCTCGGGTCATGAGCAGTTCTTC
CASTSGHEQFF
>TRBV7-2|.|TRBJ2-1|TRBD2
TGTGCCAGCAGCTTATCAGCGGGGACCTTCTACAATGAGCAGTTCTTC
CASSLSAGTFYNEQFF
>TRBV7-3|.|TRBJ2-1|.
TGTGCCAGCAGCCCGTTTCAGGGTCACAATGAGCAGTTCTTC
CASSPFQGHNEQFF
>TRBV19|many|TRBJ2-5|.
TGTGCCAGTAGTATCGGAGGGGGACGTGAAACCCAGTACTTC
CASSIGGGRETQYF
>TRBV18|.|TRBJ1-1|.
TGTGCCAGCTCACAGGGCCAGGGTGGGTACACTGAAGCTTTCTTT
CASSQGQGGYTEAFF
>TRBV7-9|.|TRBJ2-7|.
TGTGCCAGCAGCCACGCGAGAGTCTCCTACGAGCAGTACTTC
CASSHARVSYEQYF
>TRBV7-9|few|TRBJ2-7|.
TGTGCCAGCAGGGCCTCAGGGACCTACGAGCAGTACTTC
CASRASGTYEQYF
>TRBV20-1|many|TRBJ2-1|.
TGCAGTGCTAGGGGGGAAAGTGAGCAGTTCTTC
CSARGESEQFF
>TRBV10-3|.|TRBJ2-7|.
TGTGCCATCAGTGAGTCGAGGACCTACGAGCAGTACTTC
CAISESRTYEQYF
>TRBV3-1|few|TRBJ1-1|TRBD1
TGTGCCAGCAGCCGAGGGACAGGGGGGACGACTGAAGCTTTCTTT
CASSRGTGGTTEAFF
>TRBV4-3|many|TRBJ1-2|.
TGCGCCAGCAGCCAAGATCAGAGGGGTCCTTTCTATGGCTACACCTTC
CASSQDQRGPFYGYTF
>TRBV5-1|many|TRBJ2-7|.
TGCGCCAGCAGCTTGGAGTCAACACCGGGGGACGAGCAGTACTTC
CASSLESTPGDEQYF
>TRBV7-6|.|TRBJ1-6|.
TGTGCCAGCAGCCCACAGCCCTATAATTCACCCCTCCACTTT
CASSPQPYNSPLHF
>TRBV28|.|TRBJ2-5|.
TGTGCCAGCAGTTTGCGACAGCTTATCGGGGAGACCCAGTACTTC
CASSLRQLIGETQYF
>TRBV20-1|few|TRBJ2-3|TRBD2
TGCAGTGCTATAAGCGGGGAGGCAGATACGCAGTATTTT
CSAISGEADTQYF